These T cell receptor beta chains were read from a single sample in a study of shared clonotypes between healthy human individuals. TCRdb's table, derived via immunoSEQ multiplex PCR, lists solely in-frame clones and lacks some. The data hold 2 million to 2.5 million clones, with almost 96% observed a single time. Sequenced input: naive CD4+ T cells sorted from blood. The receptor set was obtained from a man aged 18 to 30 in good health. The CDR3 runs from the conserved cysteine through the conserved F or W. A D gene is named only where the DNA matches it firmly. Clone size is stated in some rows and not others, as once, few, many or a class when expanded.

V: TRBV10-1
size: .
J: TRBJ2-5
D: TRBD1
CDR3: CASIFHPTGPETQYF
DNA: TGCGCCAGCATTTTCCACCCGACAGGGCCAGAGACCCAGTACTTC

V: TRBV27
size: .
J: TRBJ1-5
D: .
CDR3: CASSPPPGHLGNQPQHF
DNA: TGTGCCAGCAGTCCACCACCGGGGCATTTAGGCAATCAGCCCCAGCATTTT

V: TRBV6-5
size: .
J: TRBJ2-1
D: .
CDR3: CASSYSGANEQFF
DNA: TGTGCCAGCAGTTACTCGGGGGCCAATGAGCAGTTCTTC

V: TRBV15
size: .
J: TRBJ1-1
D: .
CDR3: CATSRDVGRTFVWTEAFF
DNA: TGTGCCACCAGCAGAGATGTTGGACGGACCTTTGTATGGACTGAAGCTTTCTTT

V: TRBV14
size: .
J: TRBJ2-5
D: .
CDR3: CASSQFETQYF
DNA: TGTGCCAGCAGCCAATTCGAGACCCAGTACTTC

V: TRBV6-1
size: .
J: TRBJ1-2
D: .
CDR3: CASSEGTASLTGYTF
DNA: TGTGCCAGCAGTGAAGGGACAGCGAGTTTAACTGGCTACACCTTC

V: TRBV5-1
size: .
J: TRBJ1-3
D: .
CDR3: CASSLVSGDGNTIYF
DNA: TGCGCCAGCAGCTTGGTGTCGGGAGACGGAAACACCATATATTTT

V: TRBV20-1
size: .
J: TRBJ1-2
D: TRBD1
CDR3: CSAKQGGGYTF
DNA: TGCAGTGCTAAACAGGGGGGTGGCTACACCTTC

V: TRBV6-5
size: .
J: TRBJ2-7
D: .
CDR3: CASSYSGNGAYEQYF
DNA: TGTGCCAGCAGTTACTCGGGAAACGGAGCCTACGAGCAGTACTTC

V: TRBV5-1
size: .
J: TRBJ2-2
D: TRBD2
CDR3: CASRFSSGNSGELFF
DNA: TGCGCCAGCAGGTTTTCTAGCGGGAACTCCGGGGAGCTGTTTTTT

V: TRBV5-1
size: .
J: TRBJ2-7
D: .
CDR3: CASSFSGVNEQYF
DNA: TGCGCCAGCAGCTTCTCAGGGGTCAACGAGCAGTACTTC

V: TRBV15
size: .
J: TRBJ1-3
D: .
CDR3: CATSRDGRTTSGNTIYF
DNA: TGTGCCACCAGCAGAGATGGACGGACTACCTCTGGAAACACCATATATTTT

V: TRBV18
size: once
J: TRBJ2-5
D: TRBD1
CDR3: CASSKDRGQETQYF
DNA: TGTGCCAGCTCAAAGGACAGGGGCCAAGAGACCCAGTACTTC

V: TRBV4-1
size: .
J: TRBJ2-3
D: TRBD2
CDR3: CASSQGQAGGQDTQYF
DNA: TGCGCCAGCAGCCAAGGTCAAGCGGGAGGGCAAGATACGCAGTATTTT

V: TRBV2
size: .
J: TRBJ2-5
D: .
CDR3: CASRRGTGETQYF
DNA: TGTGCCAGCCGTCGGGGGACTGGGGAGACCCAGTACTTC

V: TRBV20-1
size: .
J: TRBJ1-3
D: .
CDR3: CSALGGNTIYF
DNA: TGCAGTGCCCTCGGAGGAAACACCATATATTTT

V: TRBV5-6
size: .
J: TRBJ1-2
D: TRBD1
CDR3: CASSYPGTGDYGYTF
DNA: TGTGCCAGCAGCTACCCTGGGACAGGTGACTATGGCTACACCTTC

V: TRBV11-2
size: .
J: TRBJ1-2
D: TRBD1
CDR3: CASSLEPGGGYGYTF
DNA: TGTGCCAGCAGCTTAGAGCCAGGGGGCGGCTATGGCTACACCTTC

V: TRBV7-6
size: .
J: TRBJ2-3
D: .
CDR3: CASSFRTDTQYF
DNA: TGTGCCAGCAGCTTTCGCACAGATACGCAGTATTTT

V: TRBV9
size: .
J: TRBJ2-1
D: TRBD1
CDR3: CASSMSGQGYEQFF
DNA: TGTGCCAGCAGTATGTCCGGACAGGGGTACGAGCAGTTCTTC

V: TRBV7-2
size: .
J: TRBJ1-1
D: .
CDR3: CASSFDRRATEAFF
DNA: TGTGCCAGCAGCTTCGACAGAAGGGCGACTGAAGCTTTCTTT

V: TRBV30
size: once
J: TRBJ1-3
D: TRBD1
CDR3: CAWTRDRAGNTIYF
DNA: TGTGCCTGGACCCGGGACAGGGCTGGAAACACCATATATTTT

V: TRBV5-6
size: .
J: TRBJ1-6
D: .
CDR3: CASSLEGRGYSPLHF
DNA: TGTGCCAGCAGCTTGGAGGGTAGGGGGTATTCACCCCTCCACTTT

V: TRBV5-1
size: .
J: TRBJ1-1
D: TRBD1
CDR3: CASKFGQGSTEAFF
DNA: TGCGCCAGCAAGTTCGGACAGGGATCGACTGAAGCTTTCTTT

V: TRBV10-1
size: few
J: TRBJ2-2
D: .
CDR3: CASRSTGELFF
DNA: TGCGCCAGCCGGTCCACCGGGGAGCTGTTTTTT

V: TRBV4-1
size: .
J: TRBJ1-2
D: TRBD1
CDR3: CASSHTFDRGLRDGYTF
DNA: TGCGCCAGCAGCCACACCTTTGACAGGGGGCTGAGGGATGGCTACACCTTC

V: TRBV19
size: .
J: TRBJ1-2
D: .
CDR3: CASKVGGSNYGYTF
DNA: TGTGCCAGTAAGGTCGGCGGATCTAACTATGGCTACACCTTC

V: TRBV19
size: once
J: TRBJ1-5
D: TRBD1
CDR3: CASKAGQGGQPQHF
DNA: TGTGCCAGTAAGGCCGGACAGGGTGGTCAGCCCCAGCATTTT

V: TRBV27
size: .
J: TRBJ1-1
D: .
CDR3: CASSFELNTEAFF
DNA: TGTGCCAGCAGTTTTGAGCTGAACACTGAAGCTTTCTTT

V: TRBV11-2
size: .
J: TRBJ2-5
D: .
CDR3: CASRRPRAPQETQYF
DNA: TGTGCCAGCAGGCGCCCAAGAGCGCCCCAAGAGACCCAGTACTTC

V: TRBV6-1
size: .
J: TRBJ1-1
D: TRBD1
CDR3: CASRVQGVNTEAFF
DNA: TGTGCCAGCAGAGTTCAGGGGGTGAACACTGAAGCTTTCTTT

V: TRBV5-1
size: .
J: TRBJ1-2
D: .
CDR3: CASSLEGAGYGYTF
DNA: TGCGCCAGCAGCTTGGAAGGGGCTGGCTATGGCTACACCTTC